The 24 T cell receptor beta chains below were found in one sample sequenced in a study of blood T cell repertoires in COVID-19. Here immunoSEQ multiplex PCR was the method, and the copy in TCRdb shows in-frame clones only, minus some. The table lists under 75,000 clones, almost 90% of them singletons, with less than 20% in the top ten. Sequencing was done on a sample of peripheral blood. Receptors originate from a woman of 80 years or more with active COVID-19.

In DNA form, the CDR3 reads TGTGCCAGCAGCTCCCCTAGCACAGATACGCAGTATTTT. Amino acid sequence: CASSSPSTDTQYF. V gene TRBV5-4 combines with J gene TRBJ2-3; D is uncertain. Per the germline V gene, CDR1 is SGHNT and CDR2 is YYREEE (reference sequence). The V and J ends lost 3 bases and 0 bases respectively, with 5 bases between them. This CDR3 contains 13 residues.

The DNA for the CDR3 is TGTGCCAGTAGTCGAACAGGGGGTGGAAACACCATATATTTT. Encoded protein: CASSRTGGGNTIYF. The chain employs TRBV19 and TRBJ1-3, with 8 bases aligning to TRBD1. From germline, CDR1 is LNHDA and CDR2 SQIVND (reference sequence). This CDR3 is 14 amino acids long. The V gene end was trimmed by 5 bases and the J gene end by 3 bases; junction bases not matched to a gene: 3.

The rearrangement links TRBV5-4 to TRBJ2-5, with TRBD1 identical over 8 bases. The CDR3 loop spans 15 amino acids. V trimming: 0 bases; J trimming: 4 bases; junction bases outside the gene matches: 5. Germline values: CDR1 SGHNT, CDR2 YYREEE (reference sequence). CDR3 nucleotide sequence: TGTGCCAGCAGCTTGGGGCAGGGGGCAAGAGAGACCCAGTACTTC. Its translation is CASSLGQGARETQYF.

The chain's CDR3 is CASSTRGGPSYNEQFF. The CDR3 nucleotides read TGTGCCAGCAGCACCCGGGGGGGTCCCTCCTACAATGAGCAGTTCTTC. The chain uses TRBV11-2 and TRBJ2-1; 8 bases align to TRBD2. This CDR3 region has 16 residues. Germline values: CDR1 SGHAT, CDR2 FQNNGV. V was clipped by 5 bases and J by 0 bases; unmatched bases: 6.

The gene calls are TRBV12-5 and TRBJ2-1, with D possibly being TRBD1 (5 bases). The length of the CDR3 is 15 residues. The V gene lost 0 bases and the J gene lost 6 bases, with 12 bases spanning the gap. Germline CDR1 LGHNT, CDR2 FRNRAP. DNA for the CDR3: TGTGCTAGTGGTTTGGTAGCAGGGCTCCGCAATGAGCAGTTCTTC. Amino acids: CASGLVAGLRNEQFF.

CDR3 coding DNA: TGCAGCGTTACTGCGGGACTAGCATTAGAGACCCAGTACTTC. It codes for CSVTAGLALETQYF. J is TRBJ2-5 and V is TRBV29-1; 9 bases map to TRBD2. CDR1 is SQVTM and CDR2 is ANQGSEA in the germline V gene. Trimming took 5 bases from V and 4 from J; bases not matched to a gene: 8. The CDR3 loop spans 14 amino acids. Variable domain in full (rest from reference TRBV29-1 and TRBJ2-5): SAVISQKPSRDICQRGTSLTIQCQVDSQVTMMFWYRQQPGQSLTLIATANQGSEATYESGFVIDKFPISRPNLTFSTLTVSNMSPEDSSIYLCSVTAGLALETQYFGPGTRLLVL.

V gene TRBV27 combines with J gene TRBJ2-1; TRBD2 matches 10 bases. This CDR3 region has 19 residues. After removal of 5 bases from V and 4 bases from J, the junction contained 17 bases not matched to a gene. Germline V gene lookup returns CDR1 MNHEY and CDR2 SMNVEV (reference sequence). CDR3 DNA sequence: TGTGCCAGCAGTCCTATAATGGTCTCGAAGCGGGGGGGTTACAATGAGCAGTTCTTC. Protein sequence: CASSPIMVSKRGGYNEQFF.

This chain connects TRBV5-1 to TRBJ2-5, with 8 bases lining up with TRBD2. There are 16 residues in the CDR3. Germline-derived CDR1 and CDR2 are SGHRS and YFSETQ. V shed 0 bases, J shed 0 bases, and the junction held 4 bases outside the gene matches. The CDR3 sequence is CASSLGASGYQETQYF. CDR3 in DNA: TGCGCCAGCAGCTTGGGGGCTAGCGGGTACCAAGAGACCCAGTACTTC.

CDR3 amino acids: CASSRTSGGRETQYF. The CDR3 DNA reads TGTGCCAGCAGCCGCACTAGCGGGGGCCGGGAGACCCAGTACTTC. This chain joins TRBV4-2 and TRBJ2-5, with TRBD2 matching over 11 bases. The CDR3 is 15 residues long. Unmatched junction bases numbered 6, after V lost 4 bases and J lost 5 bases. Per germline, CDR1 LGHNA and CDR2 YNFKEQ.

The chain joins TRBV2 to TRBJ2-5; D not certain. Germline V CDR1 and CDR2: SNHLY, FYNNEI. V shed 2 bases and J shed 4 bases, with 5 bases lying between them. This CDR3 comprises 12 residues. The CDR3 sequence: CASSEIRETQYF. The CDR3 nucleotides are TGTGCCAGCAGTGAAATTAGAGAGACCCAGTACTTC.

About this clone: The junction differs from germline at one of its ends, possibly a read error. CDR3 residues: CASREATGPDTQYF. CDR3 nucleotides: TGTGCCAGCAGGGAAGCGACAGGGCCGGATACGCAGTATTTT. V gene TRBV2 combines with J gene TRBJ2-3; 7 positions agree with TRBD1. Per germline, CDR1 SNHLY and CDR2 FYNNEI. This CDR3 contains 14 residues.

This clone was observed once. This chain joins TRBV5-1 and TRBJ2-1, with D perhaps matching TRBD2 (6 bases). V was trimmed by 0 bases and J by 6 bases, leaving 16 bases between them. Germline assignment: CDR1 SGHRS and CDR2 YFSETQ. The CDR3 contains 16 residues. CDR3 region: CASSLAFRGRGNEQFF. The CDR3 bases are TGCGCCAGCAGCTTGGCGTTCCGGGGGAGAGGCAATGAGCAGTTCTTC.

The CDR3 nucleotides are TGTGCCAGCAGTCCCCCTGGGCGGGGGGGGTACTTC. Its protein product is CASSPPGRGGYF. The V and J genes are TRBV28 and TRBJ2-4; 9 bases fit TRBD2. Looked up from germline, CDR1 is MDHEN and CDR2 is SYDVKM. Germline trimming cut 5 bases from V and 15 bases from J; bases unmatched to any gene: 8. There are 12 residues in the CDR3.

The rearrangement joins TRBV6-6 to TRBJ2-3, with 13 positions matching TRBD2. Trimming removed 5 bases from V and 6 bases from J; junction bases left unmatched: 8. This CDR3 is built from 16 residues. CDR1 and CDR2 (germline): MNHNY, SVGAGI (reference sequence). This CDR3 is CASSRYRTSGGDTQYF. The CDR3 nucleotides are TGTGCCAGCAGTCGATATCGGACTAGCGGGGGTGATACGCAGTATTTT.

V usage is TRBV10-3 and J usage is TRBJ2-5, with D possibly TRBD1 on 6 matching bases. CDR1 is ENHRY, CDR2 SYGVKD, per germline. The CDR3 has 13 amino acids. Trimming pared 4 bases from V and 5 bases from J, leaving 11 bases between. CDR3 loop: CAISVGGGETQYF. The CDR3, as DNA: TGTGCCATCAGTGTAGGGGGTGGGGAGACCCAGTACTTC.

This clone was seen only a few times. This sequence joins TRBV6-2 or TRBV6-3 and TRBJ2-7, with 8 bases identical to TRBD2. The germline CDR1 and CDR2 sequences are MNHEY and SVGEGT. Trimming removed 2 bases from V and 5 bases from J; junction bases left unmatched: 8. The CDR3 spans 15 residues. This chain's CDR3 is CASSYTRGGLDEQYF. The CDR3 DNA follows: TGTGCCAGCAGTTACACCCGGGGGGGGTTGGACGAGCAGTACTTC.

The gene calls are TRBV5-1 and TRBJ2-5, with a tentative D call TRBD2 (5 bases). Germline V CDR1 and CDR2: SGHRS, YFSETQ. V was shortened by 4 bases and J by 2 bases, with 12 bases between the two germline ends. This CDR3 region has 14 residues. The CDR3 DNA follows: TGCGCCAGCAGCCCGGGATCTGTGCAAGAGACCCAGTACTTC. This translates into CASSPGSVQETQYF.

The V call is TRBV6-1, the J call TRBJ1-2, with TRBD1 as a possible D gene (6 bases). V lost 3 bases and J 5 bases, leaving 10 bases between the germline ends. The germline CDR1 and CDR2 sequences are MNHNS and SASEGT. The CDR3 is 13 amino acids. The chain's CDR3 is CASSEAGQYGYTF. Written as DNA, the CDR3 is TGTGCCAGCAGTGAGGCCGGACAGTATGGCTACACCTTC.

V is TRBV5-1 and J is TRBJ2-3; 7 bases are shared with TRBD2. The CDR3 sequence is 16 residues long. In germline, CDR1 is SGHRS, CDR2 YFSETQ. V lost 0 bases, J lost 9 bases, and 13 bases stayed unmatched. CDR3 sequence reads: CASSLGMAGRGETQYF. CDR3 nucleotides: TGCGCCAGCAGCTTGGGAATGGCGGGCCGGGGGGAAACGCAGTATTTT.

This clone has only a few counts. V and J are TRBV4-1 and TRBJ2-1; 9 bases map to TRBD1. The CDR3 is made up of 18 amino acids. After removal of 1 base from V and 1 base from J, the junction contained 8 bases not matched to a gene. Per germline, CDR1 MGHRA and CDR2 YSYEKL. CDR3 loop: CASSQVFRTGASYNEQFF. CDR3 nucleotide sequence: TGCGCCAGCAGCCAAGTTTTCCGGACAGGGGCTTCCTACAATGAGCAGTTCTTC.

This rearrangement joins TRBV6-5 to TRBJ2-1, with TRBD2 matching over 10 bases. The CDR3 is made up of 15 amino acids. Germline trimming cut 5 bases from V and 6 bases from J; bases unmatched to any gene: 7. Germline CDR1 is MNHEY and CDR2 is SVGAGI. The CDR3 protein is CASSLGGLAFNEQFF. CDR3 in DNA: TGTGCCAGCAGTCTCGGGGGACTAGCGTTCAATGAGCAGTTCTTC.

The chain links TRBV19 to TRBJ2-5, with 7 bases identical to TRBD2. CDR1 is LNHDA, CDR2 SQIVND, per germline (reference sequence). V dropped 6 bases and J dropped 4; count of bases not matched to a gene: 11. CDR3 size: 15 residues. CDR3: CASSLQQGGGETQYF. The CDR3 nucleotides read TGTGCCAGTAGCCTCCAACAAGGCGGGGGAGAGACCCAGTACTTC.

V and J are TRBV5-1 and TRBJ2-5; unclear D gene. CDR3 length: 13 amino acids. V lost 2 bases and J lost 2, with 7 bases in between. Germline V gene sequence: CDR1 SGHRS, CDR2 YFSETQ. The CDR3 is CASSFNVQETQYF. DNA of the CDR3: TGCGCCAGCAGCTTTAATGTACAAGAGACCCAGTACTTC.

Remarks on this clone: The sample contains more than one DNA sequence encoding this CDR3. The chain uses TRBV2 and TRBJ1-5, with TRBD1 identical over 8 bases. From germline, CDR1 is SNHLY and CDR2 FYNNEI. The V and J ends lost 5 bases and 4 bases, in that order; junction bases with no gene match: 1. The CDR3 covers 13 residues. The CDR3 nucleotides are TGTGCCAGCAGTCGGGACAGGAATCAGCCCCAGCATTTT. It encodes CASSRDRNQPQHF.